This T cell receptor (beta chain) is drawn from a study of T cells after yellow fever vaccination. Findings of the study overall: The CD4 and CD8 compartments had a small share of their clonotypes in common. Peaking on day 5 versus 15, the secondary response was faster but weaker. In post-booster samples, most primary-vaccination clones reappeared (just under 98% CD4, roughly 90% CD8).

From germline, CDR1 is MNHEY and CDR2 SVGEGT. Deletions cut 3 bases from V and 4 bases from J, with 16 bases between. The CDR3 sequence is 16 residues long. This clonotype was counted ten times or more. Universal primer sites and UMIs were introduced during 5'RACE template-switching synthesis of TCR cDNA. TCRdb re-derived calls from the 5' RACE reads in MiXCR, one entry per CDR3 protein. The sample contains about 45,000 distinct CDR3 sequences, 6.8% of which appear only once. Sequencing used CD8+ T cells not binding an NS4B(214-222) dextramer, sorted from PBMCs, obtained 45 days after the yellow fever booster vaccination. The chain recombines TRBV6-2 or TRBV6-3 with TRBJ2-1; perhaps TRBD2 as D (5 bases). The sequence was collected from a man in his thirties or forties who received the YFV17D yellow fever vaccine. The CDR3 nucleotides are TGTGCCAGCAGTTATAGTCATAGCGCCACATACAATGAGCAGTTCTTC. Amino acid sequence: CASSYSHSATYNEQFF.